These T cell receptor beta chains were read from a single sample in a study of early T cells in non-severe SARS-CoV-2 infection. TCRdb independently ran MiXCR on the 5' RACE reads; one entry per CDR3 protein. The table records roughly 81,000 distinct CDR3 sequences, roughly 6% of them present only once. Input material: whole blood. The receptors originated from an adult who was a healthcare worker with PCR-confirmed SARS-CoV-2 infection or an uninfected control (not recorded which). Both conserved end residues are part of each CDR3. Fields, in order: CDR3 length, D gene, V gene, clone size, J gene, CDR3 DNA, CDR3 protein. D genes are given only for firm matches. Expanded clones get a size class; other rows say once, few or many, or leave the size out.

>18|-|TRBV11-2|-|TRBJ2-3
TGTGCCAGCAGCCCCCTCACGGGACACCTCACGGGACCGGATACGCAGTATTTT
CASSPLTGHLTGPDTQYF
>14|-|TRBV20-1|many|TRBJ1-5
TGCAGTGCTTCTCACAGTTCTGGCAATCAGCCCCAGCATTTT
CSASHSSGNQPQHF
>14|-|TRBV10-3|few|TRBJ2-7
TGTGCCATCAGTGAGTCGACTGTCGCGGGCGAGCAGTACTTC
CAISESTVAGEQYF
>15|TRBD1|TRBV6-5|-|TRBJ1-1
TGTGCCAGCTCCTCCGGTCGACAGGGAGGAACTGAAGCTTTCTTT
CASSSGRQGGTEAFF
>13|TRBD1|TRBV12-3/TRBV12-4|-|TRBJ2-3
TGTGCCAGCAGTTTACGGGACAGAGATACGCAGTATTTT
CASSLRDRDTQYF
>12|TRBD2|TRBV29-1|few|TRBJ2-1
TGCAGCGTTCCTACTAGCGGGGGTGAGCAGTTCTTC
CSVPTSGGEQFF
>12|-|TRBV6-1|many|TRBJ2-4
TGTGCCAGCAGTGACGCCGTGGACATTCAGTACTTC
CASSDAVDIQYF
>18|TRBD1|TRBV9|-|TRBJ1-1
TGTGCCAGCAGCGTAGCTCCCACAGGGGGCGCGGGGAACACTGAAGCTTTCTTT
CASSVAPTGGAGNTEAFF
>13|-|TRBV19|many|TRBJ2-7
TGTGCCAGTAGTATTAAACAGTTCTACGAGCAGTACTTC
CASSIKQFYEQYF
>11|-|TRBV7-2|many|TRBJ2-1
TGTGCCAGCAGCTTTGTAGGCGAGCAGTTCTTC
CASSFVGEQFF
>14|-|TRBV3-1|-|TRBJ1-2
TGTGCCAGCAGCCAAGATTGGCAGAACTATGGCCACACCTTC
CASSQDWQNYGHTF
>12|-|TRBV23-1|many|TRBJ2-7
TGCGCCAGCCCCCCAGTGGGTTACGAGCAGTACTTC
CASPPVGYEQYF
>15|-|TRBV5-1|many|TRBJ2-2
TGCGCCAGCAGCTTGGCTACGTTGAACACCGGGGAGCTGTTTTTT
CASSLATLNTGELFF
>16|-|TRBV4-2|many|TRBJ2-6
TGTGCCAGCAGCCAAGACAGGGGCTCTGGGGCCAACGTCCTGACTTTC
CASSQDRGSGANVLTF
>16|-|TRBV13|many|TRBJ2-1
TGTGCCAGCAGCTTAGGACAGGGTTCCTCCTACAATGAGCAGTTCTTC
CASSLGQGSSYNEQFF
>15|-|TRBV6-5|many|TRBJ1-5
TGTGCCAGCAGTTACTCTTCAGGGGCGAGGCAGCCCCAGCATTTT
CASSYSSGARQPQHF
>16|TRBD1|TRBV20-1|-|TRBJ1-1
TGCAGTGCTAGACTGAGGGAGGGGGCCTTGGGCACTGAAGCTTTCTTT
CSARLREGALGTEAFF
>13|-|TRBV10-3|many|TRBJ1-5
TGTGCCATCAATCGGGACCGCAATCAGCCCCAGCATTTT
CAINRDRNQPQHF
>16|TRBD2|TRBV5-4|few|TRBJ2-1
TGTGCCAGCAGCGGCTGGACTAGCGGGGCCTACAATGAGCAGTTCTTC
CASSGWTSGAYNEQFF
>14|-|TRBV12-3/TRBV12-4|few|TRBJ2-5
TGTGCCAGCAGTTCGCTAGGTTACCAAGAGACCCAGTACTTC
CASSSLGYQETQYF
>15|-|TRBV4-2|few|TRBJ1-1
TGTGCCAGCAGCCAACGGACAGCACTTAACACTGAAGCTTTCTTT
CASSQRTALNTEAFF
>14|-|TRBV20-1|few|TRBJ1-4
TGCAGTGCTAGTGTGGGGGGACGCGATGAAAAACTGTTTTTT
CSASVGGRDEKLFF
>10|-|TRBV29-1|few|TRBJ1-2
TGCAGCGCGGACAGCGATGGCTACACCTTC
CSADSDGYTF
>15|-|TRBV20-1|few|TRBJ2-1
TGCAGTGCTAGCAGGCGGCGTGCCTCCTACAATGAGCAGTTCTTC
CSASRRRASYNEQFF
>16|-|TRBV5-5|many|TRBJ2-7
TGTGCCAGCAGCTTGTTCGGGGCAGGGTTATCCTACGAGCAGTACTTC
CASSLFGAGLSYEQYF
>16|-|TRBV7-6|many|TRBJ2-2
TGTGCCAGCAGCTATGCGGCGGACAGCTACACCGGGGAGCTGTTTTTT
CASSYAADSYTGELFF
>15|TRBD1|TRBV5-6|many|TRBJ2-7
TGTGCCAGCAGCTTGGGCCGGGACAGGGTTCGTGAGCAGTACTTC
CASSLGRDRVREQYF
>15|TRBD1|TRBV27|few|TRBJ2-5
TGTGCCAGCAGGAGGACAGGGGCCCTTCAAGAGACCCAGTACTTC
CASRRTGALQETQYF
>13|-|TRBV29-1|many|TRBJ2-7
TGCAGCGTTGAAACAGGGCTTATGGGGGAGCAGTACTTC
CSVETGLMGEQYF
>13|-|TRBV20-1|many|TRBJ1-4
TGCAGTGCTAGTTTCGGGGGCGGTGAAAAACTGTTTTTT
CSASFGGGEKLFF
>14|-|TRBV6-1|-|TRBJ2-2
TGTGCCAGCAGGGGATTTCCAATAACCGGGGAGCTGTTTTTT
CASRGFPITGELFF
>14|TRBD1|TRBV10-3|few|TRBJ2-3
TGTGCCATCAGTGGGGGACAGAGCACAGATACGCAGTATTTT
CAISGGQSTDTQYF